This entry concerns a single T cell receptor (beta chain). Antigen specificity is unknown. Trimming removed 1 base from V and 6 bases from J; junction bases left unmatched: 2. The CDR3 is 16 amino acids. CDR1 is MNHEY, CDR2 SVGAGI, per germline. This sample stems from a study of cytomegalovirus exposure and HLA in healthy donors. Study results and caveats: At a 0.05 false discovery rate, a later analysis found approximately 17,000 TCR beta sequences to be associated with HLA alleles. A later analysis reportedly found fewer N-insertions in an Asian-associated ancestry cluster than the roughly 670-donor mean. The likely origin of a cluster of highly shared sequence variants was a sequencing artifact.

As for the donors, each was a healthy bone marrow donor. Both 60 Vbeta primers and 13 Jbeta primers went into the PCR. Data came from immunoSEQ multiplex PCR; TCRdb stores just in-frame clones and leaves some out. The data hold 120,000 to 150,000 clones, with 65% to 90% observed a single time. V usage is TRBV6-5 and J usage is TRBJ2-1; 14 positions agree with TRBD2. This clonotype was sampled from a female donor in good health and CMV-seronegative. Sequences were obtained from PBMCs. The DNA of the CDR3 is TGTGCCAGCAGTTACTGGACTAGCGGGAGGATCAATGAGCAGTTCTTC. As protein: CASSYWTSGRINEQFF.